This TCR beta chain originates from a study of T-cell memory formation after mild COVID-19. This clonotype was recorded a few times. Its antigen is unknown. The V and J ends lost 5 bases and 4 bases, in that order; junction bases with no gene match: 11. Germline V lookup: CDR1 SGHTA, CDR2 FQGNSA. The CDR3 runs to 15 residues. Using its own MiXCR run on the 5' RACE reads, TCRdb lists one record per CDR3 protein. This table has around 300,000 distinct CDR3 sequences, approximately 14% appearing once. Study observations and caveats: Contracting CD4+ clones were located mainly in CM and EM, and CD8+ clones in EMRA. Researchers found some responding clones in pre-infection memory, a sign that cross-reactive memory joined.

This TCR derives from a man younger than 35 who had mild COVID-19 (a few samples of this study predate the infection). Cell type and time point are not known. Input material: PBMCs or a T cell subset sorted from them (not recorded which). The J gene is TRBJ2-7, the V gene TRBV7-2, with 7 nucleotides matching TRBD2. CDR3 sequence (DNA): TGTGCCAGCAGCCCCTCGGGGGGTAAATCTTACGAGCAGTACGTC. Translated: CASSPSGGKSYEQYV.